The 17 T cell receptor beta chains below were found in one sample sequenced in a study of T cell changes during pregnancy in multiple sclerosis. Measured with immunoSEQ multiplex PCR; TCRdb has only the in-frame clones, and not every one. The repertoire holds 50,000 to 75,000 clones, with more than 85% as singletons. Sequencing was performed on CD8+ T cells from peripheral blood mononuclear cells, taken in the third trimester of pregnancy. The receptors come from a female donor with multiple sclerosis, enrolled in a pregnancy study.

The chain carries TRBV14 and TRBJ1-4; 9 bases agree with TRBD1. CDR1 and CDR2 (germline): SGHDN, FVKESK. The CDR3 runs 15 residues. V trimming: 4 bases; J trimming: 7 bases; junction bases outside the gene matches: 7. CDR3 in amino acids: CASSPGTGLIEKLFF. CDR3 coding DNA: TGTGCCAGCAGCCCCGGGACAGGGCTTATTGAAAAACTGTTTTTT. Full variable domain (outside the CDR3, taken from reference TRBV14 and TRBJ1-4): EAGVTQFPSHSVIEKGQTVTLRCDPISGHDNLYWYRRVMGKEIKFLLHFVKESKQDESGMPNNRFLAERTGGTYSTLKVQPAELEDSGVYFCASSPGTGLIEKLFFGSGTQLSVL.

The chain links TRBV7-9 to TRBJ1-4; the match to TRBD1 covers 7 bases. From germline, CDR1 is SEHNR and CDR2 FQNEAQ (reference sequence). Trimming cost V 7 bases and J 6 bases; bases outside gene matches: 11. The CDR3 is made up of 15 amino acids. CDR3 in DNA: TGTGCCAGCACCGGCGGGACAGCCCATTATGAAAAACTGTTTTTT. Its protein is CASTGGTAHYEKLFF.

The chain recombines TRBV9 with TRBJ1-2, with D perhaps TRBD1 (5 bases). Trimming cost V 0 bases and J 1 base, with 10 bases left between them. This CDR3 region has 15 residues. CDR1 SGDLS and CDR2 YYNGEE come from the germline V gene. Here the CDR3 DNA reads TGTGCCAGCAGCGTAGGACAGCTTAATAACTATGGCTACACCTTC. This gives the protein CASSVGQLNNYGYTF.

J is TRBJ2-7 and V is TRBV6-6; tentative D call: TRBD1 (5 bases). The CDR3 contains 13 residues. Germline V gene data show CDR1 as MNHNY and CDR2 as SVGAGI (reference sequence). V was trimmed by 6 bases and J by 5 bases, leaving 14 bases between them. In DNA, the CDR3 is TGTGCCAGCAGGTACACAGGTACCGACGAGCAGTACTTC. It codes for CASRYTGTDEQYF.

This chain links TRBV14 with TRBJ2-3; D unclear. CDR3 length equals 15 residues. Trimming left V 2 bases short and J 0 bases short, with 9 bases between. In germline, CDR1 is SGHDN, CDR2 FVKESK. CDR3 in amino acids: CASSQRRTSTDTQYF. The CDR3 coding sequence is TGTGCCAGCAGCCAACGCCGAACTAGCACAGATACGCAGTATTTT.

This sequence joins TRBV7-9 and TRBJ2-7; 7 bases fit TRBD2. After removal of 1 base from V and 6 bases from J, the junction contained 3 bases not matched to a gene. Germline V CDR1 and CDR2: SEHNR, FQNEAQ (reference sequence). There are 13 residues in the CDR3. The CDR3 here is CASSLGGGSEQYF. CDR3 DNA: TGTGCCAGCAGCTTAGGGGGGGGATCCGAGCAGTACTTC.

The chain employs TRBV28 and TRBJ2-3; a possible D gene is TRBD1 (5 bases). Trimming stripped 4 bases from V and 5 bases from J, with 7 bases between. This CDR3 is built from 12 residues. CDR1 is MDHEN and CDR2 is SYDVKM in the germline V gene. The CDR3 loop is CASSSTGDTQYF. The DNA of the CDR3 is TGTGCCAGCAGTTCCACAGGAGATACGCAGTATTTT. Full variable domain (rest looked up from reference TRBV28 and TRBJ2-3): DVKVTQSSRYLVKRTGEKVFLECVQDMDHENMFWYRQDPGLGLRLIYFSYDVKMKEKGDIPEGYSVSREKKERFSLILESASTNQTSMYLCASSSTGDTQYFGPGTRLTVL.

The chain combines TRBV19 with TRBJ2-7, with TRBD1 matching over 9 bases. V shed 6 bases, J shed 3 bases, and the junction held 6 bases outside the gene matches. Germline V lookup: CDR1 LNHDA, CDR2 SQIVND (reference sequence). The CDR3 length is 14 residues. CDR3 amino acids: CASSRTGEHYEQYF. CDR3 in DNA: TGTGCCAGTAGCCGGACAGGGGAACACTACGAGCAGTACTTC.

This clone is a singleton in its sample. The genes are TRBV19 and TRBJ2-2; D is unclear. The length of the CDR3 is 14 residues. In germline, CDR1 is LNHDA, CDR2 SQIVND (reference sequence). V was clipped by 1 base and J by 1 base, with 4 bases between them. CDR3 protein: CASSIAGNTGELFF. CDR3 in DNA: TGTGCCAGTAGTATAGCGGGGAACACCGGGGAGCTGTTTTTT. The full variable domain, in which reference TRBV19 and TRBJ2-2 provide the parts outside the CDR3, is DGGITQSPKYLFRKEGQNVTLSCEQNLNHDAMYWYRQDPGQGLRLIYYSQIVNDFQKGDIAEGYSVSREKKESFPLTVTSAQKNPTAFYLCASSIAGNTGELFFGEGSRLTVL.

The gene calls are TRBV5-1 and TRBJ2-3; no definite D call. The CDR3 sequence is 13 residues long. Trimming took 0 bases from V and 2 from J, leaving 4 bases between them. Germline loops: CDR1 SGHRS, CDR2 YFSETQ. The CDR3 loop is CASSLGATDTQYF. DNA of the CDR3: TGCGCCAGCAGCTTGGGGGCCACAGATACGCAGTATTTT.

This clone has just one count. V usage is TRBV30 and J usage is TRBJ2-3; 12 nucleotides align to TRBD2. CDR3 length: 14 amino acids. Germline-derived CDR1 and CDR2 are GTSNPN and SVGIG (reference sequence). The trim removed 3 bases at V and 4 bases at J, leaving 2 bases unmatched. CDR3 coding DNA: TGTGCCTGGAGCCTAGCGGGAGGGGCAGATACGCAGTATTTT. Its protein is CAWSLAGGADTQYF.

The chain links TRBV19 to TRBJ2-1, with 9 bases aligning to TRBD2. Germline assignment: CDR1 LNHDA and CDR2 SQIVND (reference sequence). This CDR3 is built from 15 residues. V dropped 3 bases and J dropped 8; count of bases not matched to a gene: 8. The CDR3 loop reads CASSMGAGGPDEQFF. CDR3 coding DNA: TGTGCCAGTAGTATGGGGGCGGGAGGGCCTGATGAGCAGTTCTTC.

The chain couples TRBV30 to TRBJ2-3; D is unclear. In germline, CDR1 is GTSNPN, CDR2 SVGIG (reference sequence). The CDR3 extends over 16 amino acids. V was cut by 0 bases and J by 0 bases, with 13 bases left in between. CDR3 bases: TGTGCCTGGAGTGTTCCGACTCCTACTAGCACAGATACGCAGTATTTT. Its protein is CAWSVPTPTSTDTQYF.

The CDR3: CASSASPDSPGGEQFF. The CDR3 DNA sequence: TGTGCCAGCAGCGCCTCACCCGACAGCCCGGGAGGTGAGCAGTTCTTC. The chain has TRBV9 and TRBJ2-1; 7 positions match TRBD2. Trimming removed 3 bases from V and 9 bases from J; junction bases left unmatched: 15. The CDR3 totals 16 residues. Germline CDR1 and CDR2: SGDLS and YYNGEE.

The chain joins TRBV6-5 to TRBJ2-7; 8 bases are shared with TRBD1. This CDR3 has 15 residues. J lost 2 bases, V lost 5 bases, and 8 bases had no gene match. Germline CDR1 and CDR2: MNHEY and SVGAGI. The CDR3 coding sequence is TGTGCCAGCAGTCCCACAGGGGGAGGTGCCTACGAGCAGTACTTC. Protein product: CASSPTGGGAYEQYF.

This clone showed up just once. The same CDR3 is also encoded by other DNA sequences in this sample. The rearrangement joins TRBV28 to TRBJ2-7; D gene ambiguous. CDR3 length equals 11 residues. Germline CDR1 MDHEN, CDR2 SYDVKM. With 6 bases removed from V and 3 bases from J, the gap between germline ends came to 6 bases. CDR3 bases: TGTGCCAGCAGCTCTCTCTACGAGCAGTACTTC. This codes for CASSSLYEQYF.

The V and J genes are TRBV6-4 and TRBJ2-1; 7 positions match TRBD1. Germline V gene data show CDR1 as MRHNA and CDR2 as SNTAGT. With 0 bases clipped from V and 6 bases from J, the junction kept 2 bases outside the gene matches. CDR3 length: 14 residues. The CDR3 here is CASSDSAGGNEQFF. DNA of the CDR3: TGTGCCAGCAGTGACTCGGCAGGGGGCAATGAGCAGTTCTTC.